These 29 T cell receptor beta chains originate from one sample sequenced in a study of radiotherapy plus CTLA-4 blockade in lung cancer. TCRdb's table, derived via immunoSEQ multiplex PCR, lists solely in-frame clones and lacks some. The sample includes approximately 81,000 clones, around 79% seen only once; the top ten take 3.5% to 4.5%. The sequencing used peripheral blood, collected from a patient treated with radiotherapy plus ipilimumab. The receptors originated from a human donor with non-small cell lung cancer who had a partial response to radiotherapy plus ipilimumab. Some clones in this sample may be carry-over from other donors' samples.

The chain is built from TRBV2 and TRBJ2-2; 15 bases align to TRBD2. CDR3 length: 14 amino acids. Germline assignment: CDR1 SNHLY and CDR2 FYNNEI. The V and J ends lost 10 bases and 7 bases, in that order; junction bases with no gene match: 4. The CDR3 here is CATRTSGRGGELFF. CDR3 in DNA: TGTGCCACCAGGACTAGCGGGAGGGGCGGGGAGCTGTTTTTT.

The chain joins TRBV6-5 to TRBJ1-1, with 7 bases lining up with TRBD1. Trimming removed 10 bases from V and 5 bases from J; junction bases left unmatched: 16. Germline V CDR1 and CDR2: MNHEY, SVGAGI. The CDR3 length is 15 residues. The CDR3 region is CAITGGGFTRTEAFF. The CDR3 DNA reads TGTGCCATAACGGGAGGGGGCTTTACAAGAACTGAAGCTTTCTTT.

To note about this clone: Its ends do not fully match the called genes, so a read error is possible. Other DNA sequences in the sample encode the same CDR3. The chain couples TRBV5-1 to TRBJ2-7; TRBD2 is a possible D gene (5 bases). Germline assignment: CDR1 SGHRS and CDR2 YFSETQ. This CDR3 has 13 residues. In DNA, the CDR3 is TGCGCCAGCAGTTTGGGAGAGCGCTACGAGCAGTACTTC. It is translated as CASSLGERYEQYF.

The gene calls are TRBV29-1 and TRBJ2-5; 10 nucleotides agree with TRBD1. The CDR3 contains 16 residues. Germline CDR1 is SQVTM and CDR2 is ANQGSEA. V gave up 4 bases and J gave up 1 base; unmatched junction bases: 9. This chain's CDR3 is CSVATSGTGAQETQYF. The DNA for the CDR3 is TGCAGCGTTGCGACATCCGGGACAGGGGCCCAAGAGACCCAGTACTTC. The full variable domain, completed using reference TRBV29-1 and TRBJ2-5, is SAVISQKPSRDICQRGTSLTIQCQVDSQVTMMFWYRQQPGQSLTLIATANQGSEATYESGFVIDKFPISRPNLTFSTLTVSNMSPEDSSIYLCSVATSGTGAQETQYFGPGTRLLVL.

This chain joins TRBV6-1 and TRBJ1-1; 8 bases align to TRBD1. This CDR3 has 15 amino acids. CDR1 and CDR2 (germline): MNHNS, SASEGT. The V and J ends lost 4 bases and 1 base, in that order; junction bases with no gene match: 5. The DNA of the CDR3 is TGTGCCAGCAGTGCAGGGGGCTTCGGGAACACTGAAGCTTTCTTT. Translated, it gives CASSAGGFGNTEAFF.

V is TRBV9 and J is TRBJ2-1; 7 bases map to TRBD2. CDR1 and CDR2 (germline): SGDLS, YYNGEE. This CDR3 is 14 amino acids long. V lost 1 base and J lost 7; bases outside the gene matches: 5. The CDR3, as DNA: TGTGCCAGCAGCGTATTGACTAGCTCAAATGAGCAGTTCTTC. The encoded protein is CASSVLTSSNEQFF.

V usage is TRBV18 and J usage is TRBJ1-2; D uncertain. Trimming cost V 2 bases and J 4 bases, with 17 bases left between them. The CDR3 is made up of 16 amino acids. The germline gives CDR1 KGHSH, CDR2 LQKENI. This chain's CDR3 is CASSPVTDSTGYGYTF. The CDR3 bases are TGTGCCAGCTCACCAGTAACCGACTCAACGGGCTATGGCTACACCTTC.

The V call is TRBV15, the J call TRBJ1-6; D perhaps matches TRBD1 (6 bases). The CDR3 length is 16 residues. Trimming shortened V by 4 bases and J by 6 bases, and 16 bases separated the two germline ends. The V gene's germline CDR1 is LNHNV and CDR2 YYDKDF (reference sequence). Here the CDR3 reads CATSIEQGRGNSPLHF. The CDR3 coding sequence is TGTGCCACCAGCATTGAACAGGGCCGGGGTAATTCACCCCTCCACTTT.

DNA of the CDR3: TGTGCCAGCTCACCACGGACAGCAAATGAGCAGTTCTTC. Amino acids: CASSPRTANEQFF. The rearrangement links TRBV18 to TRBJ2-1; possible D gene TRBD1, 6 bases. The CDR3 totals 13 residues. Germline CDR1 and CDR2: KGHSH and LQKENI. V shed 1 base and J shed 7 bases, with 8 bases lying between them.

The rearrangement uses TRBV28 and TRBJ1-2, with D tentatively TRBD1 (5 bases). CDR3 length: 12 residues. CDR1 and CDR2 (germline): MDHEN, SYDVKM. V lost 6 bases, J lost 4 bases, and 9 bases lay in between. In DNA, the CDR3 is TGTGCCAGCAGACTCCAGGGCTATGGCTACACCTTC. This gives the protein CASRLQGYGYTF.

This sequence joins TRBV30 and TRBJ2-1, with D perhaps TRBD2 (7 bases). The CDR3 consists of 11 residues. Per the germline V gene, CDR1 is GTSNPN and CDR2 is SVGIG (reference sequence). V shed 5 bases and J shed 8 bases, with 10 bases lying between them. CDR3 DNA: TGTGCCTGGGGGGAGGGGGATGAGCAGTTCTTC. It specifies CAWGEGDEQFF.

The DNA of the CDR3 is TGTGCCACCAGTTTCCCCGGCCGGGTCGATACGCAGTATTTT. This codes for CATSFPGRVDTQYF. The chain combines TRBV15 with TRBJ2-3; D call uncertain. V lost 6 bases and J 6 bases, leaving 16 bases between the germline ends. Germline lookup yields CDR1 LNHNV and CDR2 YYDKDF (reference sequence). This CDR3 comprises 14 residues.

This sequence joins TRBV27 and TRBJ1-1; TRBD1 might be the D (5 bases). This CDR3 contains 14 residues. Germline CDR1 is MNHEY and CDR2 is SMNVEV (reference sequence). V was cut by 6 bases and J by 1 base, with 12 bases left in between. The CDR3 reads CASSLGGRNTEAFF. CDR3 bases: TGTGCCAGCAGCCTCGGGGGGAGGAACACTGAAGCTTTCTTT.

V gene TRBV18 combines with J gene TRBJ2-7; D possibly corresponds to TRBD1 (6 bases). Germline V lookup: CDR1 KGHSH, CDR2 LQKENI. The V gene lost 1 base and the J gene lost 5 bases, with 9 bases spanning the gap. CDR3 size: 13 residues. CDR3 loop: CASSPRGQDEQYF. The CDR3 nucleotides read TGTGCCAGCTCACCACGGGGGCAGGACGAGCAGTACTTC.

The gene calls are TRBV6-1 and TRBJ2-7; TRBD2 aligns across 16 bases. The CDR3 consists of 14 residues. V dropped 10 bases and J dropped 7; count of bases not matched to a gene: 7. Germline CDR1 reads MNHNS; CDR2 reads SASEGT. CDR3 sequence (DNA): TGTGCCATCGGGACTAGCGGGAGGGCAGAGGAGCAGTACTTC. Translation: CAIGTSGRAEEQYF.

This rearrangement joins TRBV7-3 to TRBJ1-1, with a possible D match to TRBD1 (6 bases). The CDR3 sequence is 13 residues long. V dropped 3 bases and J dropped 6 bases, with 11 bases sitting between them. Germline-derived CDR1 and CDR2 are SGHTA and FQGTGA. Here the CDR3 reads CASSFGGGAEAFF. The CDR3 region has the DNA TGTGCCAGCAGCTTTGGCGGGGGCGCTGAAGCTTTCTTT.

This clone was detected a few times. CDR3 sequence (DNA): TGTGCCAGCAGACAAACCGGGACAGGGGACACAGATACGCAGTATTTT. It codes for CASRQTGTGDTDTQYF. This chain joins TRBV7-2 and TRBJ2-3; 10 bases align to TRBD1. Trimming cost V 6 bases and J 2 bases; bases outside gene matches: 8. The CDR3 extends over 16 amino acids. The germline CDR1 and CDR2 sequences are SGHTA and FQGNSA. Supplemented by reference TRBV7-2 and TRBJ2-3, the full variable domain reads GAGVSQSPSNKVTEKGKDVELRCDPISGHTALYWYRQSLGQGLEFLIYFQGNSAPDKSGLPSDRFSAERTGGSVSTLTIQRTQQEDSAVYLCASRQTGTGDTDTQYFGPGTRLTVL.

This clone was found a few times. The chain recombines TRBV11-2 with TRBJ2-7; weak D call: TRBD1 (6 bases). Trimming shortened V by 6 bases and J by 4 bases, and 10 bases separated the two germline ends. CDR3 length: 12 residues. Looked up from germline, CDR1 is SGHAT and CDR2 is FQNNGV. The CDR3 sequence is CASRGAAYEQYF. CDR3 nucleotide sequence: TGTGCCAGCAGGGGGGCAGCGTACGAGCAGTACTTC.

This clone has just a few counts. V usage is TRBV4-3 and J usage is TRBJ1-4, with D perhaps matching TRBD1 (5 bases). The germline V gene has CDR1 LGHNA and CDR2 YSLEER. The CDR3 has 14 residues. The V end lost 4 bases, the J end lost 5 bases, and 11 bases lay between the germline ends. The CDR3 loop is CASSPQVWNEKLFF. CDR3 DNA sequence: TGCGCCAGCAGCCCACAGGTATGGAATGAAAAACTGTTTTTT.

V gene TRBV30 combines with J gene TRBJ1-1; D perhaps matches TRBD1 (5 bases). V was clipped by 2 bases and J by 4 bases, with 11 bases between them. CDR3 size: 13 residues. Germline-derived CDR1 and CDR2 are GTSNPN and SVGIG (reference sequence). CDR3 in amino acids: CAWSSQGGTEAFF. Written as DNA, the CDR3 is TGTGCCTGGAGTTCGCAGGGTGGCACTGAAGCTTTCTTT. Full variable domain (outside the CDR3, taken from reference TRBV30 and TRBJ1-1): SQTIHQWPATLVQPVGSPLSLECTVEGTSNPNLYWYRQAAGRGLQLLFYSVGIGQISSEVPQNLSASRPQDRQFILSSKKLLLSDSGFYLCAWSSQGGTEAFFGQGTRLTVV.

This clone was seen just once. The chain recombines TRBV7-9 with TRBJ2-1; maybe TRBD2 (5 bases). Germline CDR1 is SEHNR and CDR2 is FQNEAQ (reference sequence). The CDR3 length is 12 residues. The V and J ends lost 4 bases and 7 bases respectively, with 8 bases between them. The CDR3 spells CASSSGVNEQFF. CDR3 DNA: TGTGCCAGCAGCTCCGGGGTAAATGAGCAGTTCTTC.

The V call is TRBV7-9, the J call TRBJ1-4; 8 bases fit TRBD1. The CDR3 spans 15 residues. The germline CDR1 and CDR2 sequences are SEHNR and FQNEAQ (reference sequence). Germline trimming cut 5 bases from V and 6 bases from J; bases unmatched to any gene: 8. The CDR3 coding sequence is TGTGCCAGCAGCACCCGGACAGGGATGGATGAAAAACTGTTTTTT. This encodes CASSTRTGMDEKLFF.

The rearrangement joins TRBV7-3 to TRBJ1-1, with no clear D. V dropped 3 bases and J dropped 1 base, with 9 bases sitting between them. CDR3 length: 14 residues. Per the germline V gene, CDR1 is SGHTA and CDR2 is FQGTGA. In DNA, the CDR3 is TGTGCCAGCAGCTTTACGGTAAAGAACACTGAAGCTTTCTTT. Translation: CASSFTVKNTEAFF.

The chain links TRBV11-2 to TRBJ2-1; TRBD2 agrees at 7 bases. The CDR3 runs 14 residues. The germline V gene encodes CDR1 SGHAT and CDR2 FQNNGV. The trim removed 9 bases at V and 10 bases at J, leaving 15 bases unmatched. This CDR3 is CASRRSGREKEQFF. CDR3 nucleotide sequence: TGTGCCAGTCGCCGCTCGGGGCGGGAGAAAGAGCAGTTCTTC.

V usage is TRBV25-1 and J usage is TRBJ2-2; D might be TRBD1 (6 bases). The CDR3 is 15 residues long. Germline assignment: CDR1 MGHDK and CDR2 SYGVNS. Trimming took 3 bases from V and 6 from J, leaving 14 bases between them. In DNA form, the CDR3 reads TGTGCCAGCAGTGAGCCAGGGGACCTATCCGGGGAGCTGTTTTTT. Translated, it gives CASSEPGDLSGELFF.

For the CDR3, the DNA is TGTGCCAGCAGGGCTGGACAGGGCAGCTTTTACGAGCAGTACTTC. Its translation is CASRAGQGSFYEQYF. The gene calls are TRBV27 and TRBJ2-7, with 8 positions matching TRBD1. Per germline, CDR1 MNHEY and CDR2 SMNVEV (reference sequence). The CDR3 covers 15 residues. The ends lost 6 bases at V and 4 bases at J; junction bases unmatched: 11.

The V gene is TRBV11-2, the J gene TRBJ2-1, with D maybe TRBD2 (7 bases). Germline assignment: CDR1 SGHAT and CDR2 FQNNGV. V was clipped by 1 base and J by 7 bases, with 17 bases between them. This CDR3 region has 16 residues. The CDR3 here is CASSLVARGGRNEQFF. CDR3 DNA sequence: TGTGCCAGCAGCTTAGTTGCGAGGGGGGGAAGGAATGAGCAGTTCTTC.

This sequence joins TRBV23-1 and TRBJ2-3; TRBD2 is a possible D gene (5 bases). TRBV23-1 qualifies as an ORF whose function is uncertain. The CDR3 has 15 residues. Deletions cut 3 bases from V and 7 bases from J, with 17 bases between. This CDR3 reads CASSQRETLPHTQYF. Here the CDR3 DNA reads TGCGCCAGCAGTCAGAGGGAGACACTACCTCATACGCAGTATTTT.

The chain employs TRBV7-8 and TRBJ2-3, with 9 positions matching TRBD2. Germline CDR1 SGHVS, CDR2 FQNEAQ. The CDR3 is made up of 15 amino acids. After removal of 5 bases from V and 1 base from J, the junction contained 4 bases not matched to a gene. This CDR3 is CASSPRLAGTDTQYF. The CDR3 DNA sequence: TGTGCCAGCAGCCCGCGACTAGCGGGCACAGATACGCAGTATTTT.